The next 9 T cell receptor beta chains were all read from a single sample in a study of neoadjuvant anti-PD-1 for oral cavity cancer (dated by TCRdb to about 2021). The sample's time point label, decoded: after neoadjuvant nivolumab, at surgical resection. Receptor amplification or capture employed the immunoSEQ multiplex PCR assay. The source is immuneACCESS, and TCRdb retained only in-frame sequences with V and J called. Part of the clones is not carried over; for the studies checked, unresolved V genes explain less than half of this, and the remainder is unexplained. For this sample the table gives about 12,000 clones, of which about 76% were detected only once. The ten top clones hold 2.5% to 3% of the sample. The specimen comprised PBMCs, sampled after nivolumab (anti-PD-1) treatment. Every receptor here comes from a person between 40 and 85 years old with oral cavity squamous cell carcinoma.

This chain joins TRBV19 and TRBJ2-7; 10 nucleotides align to TRBD1. The CDR3 loop spans 13 amino acids. J was trimmed by 3 bases and V by 8 bases; bases with no gene match: 4. Per the germline V gene, CDR1 is LNHDA and CDR2 is SQIVND (reference sequence). The CDR3 here is CASQGQGFYEQYF. The CDR3 bases are TGTGCCAGTCAGGGACAGGGGTTCTACGAGCAGTACTTC.

The chain has TRBV7-2 and TRBJ2-5, with 7 bases that match TRBD2. The V gene's germline CDR1 is SGHTA and CDR2 FQGNSA. This CDR3 is built from 16 residues. The trim removed 1 base at V and 0 bases at J, leaving 5 bases unmatched. The CDR3 bases are TGTGCCAGCAGCTTAGGGGACTACTACGACCAAGAGACCCAGTACTTC. Protein: CASSLGDYYDQETQYF.

The chain uses TRBV2 and TRBJ2-2; D unresolved. The length of the CDR3 is 13 residues. Trimming shortened V by 5 bases and J by 1 base, and 5 bases separated the two germline ends. The germline gives CDR1 SNHLY, CDR2 FYNNEI. The CDR3 is CASSKQNTGELFF. CDR3 sequence (DNA): TGTGCCAGCAGTAAACAGAACACCGGGGAGCTGTTTTTT.

This clone was counted a single time. This chain joins TRBV7-7 and TRBJ2-7; D perhaps matches TRBD1 (6 bases). The CDR3 loop spans 13 amino acids. Germline loops: CDR1 SSHAT, CDR2 FNYEAQ (reference sequence). V was shortened by 8 bases and J by 0 bases, with 11 bases between the two germline ends. CDR3 coding DNA: TGTGCCAGCTCCCGGGACATCTCCTACGAGCAGTACTTC. Translated, it gives CASSRDISYEQYF. The full variable domain, in which reference TRBV7-7 and TRBJ2-7 provide the parts outside the CDR3, is GAGVSQSPRYKVTKRGQDVTLRCDPISSHATLYWYQQALGQGPEFLTYFNYEAQPDKSGLPSDRFSAERPEGSISTLTIQRTEQRDSAMYRCASSRDISYEQYFGPGTRLTVT.

The chain uses TRBV6-1 and TRBJ1-6; D not resolved. V lost 4 bases, J lost 5 bases, and 12 bases lay in between. There are 15 residues in the CDR3. CDR1 is MNHNS and CDR2 is SASEGT in the germline V gene. The CDR3 here is CASSVDLVNNSPLHF. The CDR3 DNA reads TGTGCCAGCAGTGTGGATTTGGTCAATAATTCACCCCTCCACTTT.

The chain has TRBV7-9 and TRBJ1-1; 9 positions match TRBD1. CDR1 and CDR2 from the germline V gene are SEHNR and FQNEAQ (reference sequence). CDR3 size: 18 residues. The V gene end was trimmed by 4 bases and the J gene end by 3 bases; junction bases not matched to a gene: 15. CDR3 sequence: CASSSGQGFLVGDTEAFF. CDR3 bases: TGTGCCAGCAGCTCGGGACAGGGCTTTCTTGTCGGTGACACTGAAGCTTTCTTT.

This rearrangement joins TRBV11-3 to TRBJ1-1; D not resolved. Germline values: CDR1 SGHNT, CDR2 YENEEA. V was pared by 2 bases and J by 1 base, with 5 bases between. CDR3 length: 13 amino acids. CDR3 sequence: CASSLKANTEAFF. In nucleotides, the CDR3 is TGTGCCAGCAGCTTAAAGGCGAACACTGAAGCTTTCTTT.

The rearrangement links TRBV14 to TRBJ2-3; D call uncertain. V shed 6 bases and J shed 2 bases, with 12 bases lying between them. CDR3 size: 14 residues. Germline CDR1 and CDR2: SGHDN and FVKESK. CDR3 sequence reads: CASSRFASTDTQYF. The CDR3 coding sequence is TGTGCCAGCAGTCGGTTCGCTTCCACAGATACGCAGTATTTT.

The rearrangement joins TRBV27 to TRBJ2-1, with 8 bases matching TRBD1. The V segment lost 5 bases and the J segment 5 bases; nucleotides outside the gene matches: 5. From germline, CDR1 is MNHEY and CDR2 SMNVEV (reference sequence). The CDR3 has 14 amino acids. The CDR3: CASSKDRVDNEQFF. The DNA of the CDR3 is TGTGCCAGCAGTAAGGACAGGGTGGACAATGAGCAGTTCTTC.